One sample yielded the 3 T cell receptor beta chains listed below, sequenced in a study of shared clonotypes between healthy human individuals. CD45RO-negative CD8 cells positively selected for CCR7 made up the naive population, which excluded terminally differentiated effector memory CD45RA+ cells. Profiled with immunoSEQ multiplex PCR; TCRdb holds only in-frame clones, not every one. The top ten hold 1.5% to 2% of the sample, which has about 2.1 million clones, roughly 91% seen once. Sample: naive CD8+ T cells from PBMCs. The receptors here all came from a young man in good health. Some clones in this sample may be carry-over from other donors' samples.

The chain joins TRBV27 to TRBJ2-5; the match to TRBD2 covers 7 bases. J was trimmed by 4 bases and V by 5 bases; bases with no gene match: 10. Germline lookup yields CDR1 MNHEY and CDR2 SMNVEV (reference sequence). The CDR3 covers 15 residues. CDR3 nucleotide sequence: TGTGCCAGCAGTGTTCAACTTGGGGGGGGAGAGACCCAGTACTTC. Protein sequence: CASSVQLGGGETQYF.

The genes are TRBV7-6 and TRBJ2-2; 7 positions match TRBD1. Germline values: CDR1 SGHVS, CDR2 FNYEAQ. The trim removed 5 bases at V and 4 bases at J, leaving 13 bases unmatched. The CDR3 is 17 amino acids. Written as DNA, the CDR3 is TGTGCCAGCAGCCTAACAGGGGTTGGGATCAGCACCGGGGAGCTGTTTTTT. It codes for CASSLTGVGISTGELFF.

This chain joins TRBV27 and TRBJ2-2; D remains unclear. Trimming stripped 2 bases from V and 1 base from J, with 5 bases between. CDR1 and CDR2 from the germline V gene are MNHEY and SMNVEV (reference sequence). This CDR3 contains 14 residues. CDR3 sequence: CASSLTKNTGELFF. CDR3 nucleotides: TGTGCCAGCAGTTTAACGAAGAACACCGGGGAGCTGTTTTTT.